This T cell receptor (beta chain) was captured by sequencing in a study of T cells after yellow fever vaccination. Study observations and caveats: Across the CD4 and CD8 compartments, a small share of clonotypes was present in both. The booster response re-showed most primary clones: around 96% CD4, 88% CD8.

UMIs and a universal primer site were added when TCR cDNA was made by 5'RACE template switching. TCRdb re-called the 5' RACE reads through MiXCR, storing one row per CDR3 protein. The table has 550,000 or so distinct CDR3 sequences, less than 20% seen once. This clonotype was recorded many times. Antigen unknown. One junction end does not reproduce the germline sequence, and a read error may be involved. This CDR3 is 13 amino acids long. Germline values: CDR1 SGHRS, CDR2 YFSETQ. V gene TRBV5-1 combines with J gene TRBJ2-1; TRBD2 agrees at 8 bases. The clonotype was recovered from a man aged 25 to 40 who received the YFV17D yellow fever vaccine. The source was PBMCs, collected 15 days after the yellow fever booster vaccination. This CDR3 reads CASSFGGGNEQFF. CDR3 sequence (DNA): TGTGCCAGCAGCTTCGGGGGGGGCAATGAGCAGTTCTTC.